The entry that follows covers one T cell receptor beta chain sequence. These data originate in a study of blood T cell repertoires in COVID-19. Trimming left V 0 bases short and J 5 bases short, with 16 bases between. Germline V gives CDR1 SGHTA, CDR2 FQGTGA. The CDR3 length is 16 residues. Measured with immunoSEQ multiplex PCR; TCRdb has only the in-frame clones, and not every one. The sample carries approximately 250,000 clones, approximately 80% recorded once. The V gene is TRBV7-3, the J gene TRBJ2-5; D might be TRBD2 (6 bases). This clonotype was obtained from a man in his forties who had recovered from COVID-19. The material sequenced was PBMCs or T cells enriched from blood (not recorded which). CDR3 sequence (DNA): TGTGCCAGCAGCTTAACGTCCGGGGGTAGAGGGGAGACCCAGTACTTC. Translated, it gives CASSLTSGGRGETQYF.